The 12 T cell receptor beta chains below come from one sample, sequenced in a study of T cell responses to AZD1222 COVID-19 vaccine. Clones were sequenced by immunoSEQ multiplex PCR, and TCRdb holds only the in-frame ones, with some missing. The sample contains tens of thousands of clones, 88% of which appear only once. The material sequenced was peripheral blood, taken 28 days after the second AZD1222 dose. Receptors originate from an adult who received the AZD1222 COVID-19 vaccine.

There are many counts of this clone. The chain joins TRBV19 to TRBJ1-2, with D perhaps matching TRBD1 (6 bases). Per the germline V gene, CDR1 is LNHDA and CDR2 is SQIVND (reference sequence). The CDR3 sequence is 14 residues long. Trimming cost V 7 bases and J 3 bases, with 15 bases left between them. Written as DNA, the CDR3 is TGTGCCAGTAAGGGGGACATCCTACACTATGGCTACACCTTC. Amino acid sequence: CASKGDILHYGYTF.

The chain joins TRBV3-1 (or the pseudogene TRBV3-2) to TRBJ2-1, with 9 bases identical to TRBD2. Trimming removed 1 base from V and 4 bases from J; junction bases left unmatched: 2. This CDR3 is 15 amino acids long. Germline lookup yields CDR1 LGHDT and CDR2 YNNKEL (reference sequence). CDR3 sequence (DNA): TGTGCCAGCAGCCAAGTAGCGGGGGTTTACAATGAGCAGTTCTTC. This sequence encodes CASSQVAGVYNEQFF.

V and J are TRBV11-3 and TRBJ2-3, with 15 bases that match TRBD2. Germline values: CDR1 SGHNT, CDR2 YENEEA. The ends lost 5 bases at V and 3 bases at J; junction bases unmatched: 6. The CDR3 has 17 residues. CDR3 DNA: TGTGCCAGCAGCCTAGGACTAGCGGGGGGGGATACAGATACGCAGTATTTT. It specifies CASSLGLAGGDTDTQYF. Based on the CDR3 plus reference TRBV11-3 and TRBJ2-3, the full variable domain is EAGVVQSPRYKIIEKKQPVAFWCNPISGHNTLYWYLQNLGQGPELLIRYENEEAVDDSQLPKDRFSAERLKGVDSTLKIQPAELGDSAVYLCASSLGLAGGDTDTQYFGPGTRLTVL.

This clone was seen only once. The chain uses TRBV19 and TRBJ2-1; tentative D call: TRBD1 (5 bases). Between the trimmed V and J ends, which lost 1 base and 9 bases, there was a span of 10 bases. CDR3 length: 13 residues. Germline loops: CDR1 LNHDA, CDR2 SQIVND (reference sequence). The CDR3 DNA reads TGTGCCAGTAGTATAGGGGGCCTTACTGAGCAGTTCTTC. Translating it yields CASSIGGLTEQFF.

This rearrangement joins TRBV4-2 to TRBJ2-1; D is unresolved. Germline assignment: CDR1 LGHNA and CDR2 YNFKEQ. Trimming left V 1 base short and J 7 bases short, with 11 bases between. The CDR3 runs 14 residues. The CDR3 DNA follows: TGTGCCAGCAGCCAAGGCCAAGGGATTAATGAGCAGTTCTTC. It yields the protein CASSQGQGINEQFF.

This rearrangement joins TRBV4-1 to TRBJ2-2, with 9 bases aligning to TRBD2. CDR1 and CDR2 from the germline V gene are MGHRA and YSYEKL. V lost 1 base to trimming and J lost 8 bases; unmatched junction nucleotides: 11. This CDR3 is 17 amino acids long. DNA for the CDR3: TGCGCCAGCAGCCAAGGAGGCGGGAGGGCCCAAGGTGGGGAGCTGTTTTTT. This translates into CASSQGGGRAQGGELFF.

The rearrangement joins TRBV18 to TRBJ2-3; D possibly corresponds to TRBD2 (6 bases). The V gene's germline CDR1 is KGHSH and CDR2 LQKENI. The CDR3 extends over 17 amino acids. Trimming stripped 3 bases from V and 0 bases from J, with 16 bases between. CDR3: CASSPLERVPSTDTQYF. The CDR3 DNA reads TGTGCCAGCTCACCCTTAGAGCGGGTCCCTAGCACAGATACGCAGTATTTT.

Points on this clone: The sample carries other DNA sequences with the same CDR3. The chain combines TRBV7-9 with TRBJ2-7; either TRBD1 or TRBD2 may supply D (5 bases each). The germline CDR1 and CDR2 sequences are SEHNR and FQNEAQ (reference sequence). CDR3 length: 15 residues. V was shortened by 1 base and J by 0 bases, with 10 bases between the two germline ends. The CDR3 region has the DNA TGTGCCAGCAGCTTAGGGGACGGAATCTCCTACGAGCAGTACTTC. This sequence encodes CASSLGDGISYEQYF.

The chain links TRBV7-2 to TRBJ2-3, with 8 bases identical to TRBD2. The CDR3 contains 15 residues. The V segment lost 6 bases and the J segment 0 bases; nucleotides outside the gene matches: 5. Germline lookup yields CDR1 SGHTA and CDR2 FQGNSA. CDR3 bases: TGTGCCAGCAGAGATAGCGGGGTCAGCACAGATACGCAGTATTTT. This sequence encodes CASRDSGVSTDTQYF.

The V call is TRBV6-5, the J call TRBJ2-3; no definite D call. The CDR3 runs to 14 residues. Trimming removed 7 bases from V and 5 bases from J, with 16 bases in between. The germline CDR1 and CDR2 sequences are MNHEY and SVGAGI. The CDR3 spells CASNPNGPRDTQYF. CDR3 coding DNA: TGTGCCAGCAACCCAAATGGGCCTCGAGATACGCAGTATTTT.

The CDR3 region has the DNA TGTGCCAGTAGTCCGACGGGGGTTCGGGGTCAGCCCCAGCATTTT. It encodes CASSPTGVRGQPQHF. The rearrangement links TRBV19 to TRBJ1-5; tentative D call: TRBD1 (5 bases). The ends were cut back, 5 bases at V and 6 bases at J, with 17 bases in the middle. CDR1 and CDR2 from the germline V gene are LNHDA and SQIVND (reference sequence). The CDR3 is made up of 15 amino acids.

The chain uses TRBV30 and TRBJ1-5; D remains ambiguous. V was cut by 5 bases and J by 3 bases, with 11 bases left in between. The CDR3 contains 13 residues. Germline V CDR1 and CDR2: GTSNPN, SVGIG (reference sequence). Here the CDR3 DNA reads TGTGCCTGGGGGCGAGGGATCAATCAGCCCCAGCATTTT. This sequence encodes CAWGRGINQPQHF.